This entry concerns a single T cell receptor (beta chain). The specificity of this receptor is unknown. No clone much larger than this one lies a single base away; base qualities are absent. V is clipped by 8 bases and J by 4 bases, and the sequence between their germline boundaries is 14 bases long. The CDR3 spans 13 residues, from the cysteine through the phenylalanine. Here the CDR3 DNA is all that survives: 39 bases in frame from base 1. CDR1 and CDR2, per the germline V gene, are SGHTA and FQGNSA. The time point label corresponds to: 24 weeks on oral tofacitinib. The sample's treatment or condition label is to be understood as: oral pan-JAK inhibitor, 5-10 mg twice daily. Peripheral blood and lesional scalp punch biopsies were obtained from patients with alopecia areata. PBMCs were isolated by density centrifugation and stained for CD3, CD4 and CD8, after which CD4+ and CD8+ T cells were sorted on a FACSAria.

Receptor libraries were prepared by the immunoSEQ multiplex PCR assay. To provide template for TCR sequencing, every sample had RNA extracted and reverse transcribed into cDNA. First-strand cDNA was synthesized with SuperScript III using a 2:1 mix of oligo-dT and random hexamers. Amplification bias was assessed with a synthetic immune receptor repertoire, and residual bias was removed computationally. In the authors' own workflow: Raw reads were preprocessed to remove errors, and CDR3 was defined according to IMGT conventions as the region from the conserved cysteine to phenylalanine. Clonality was computed by normalizing Shannon entropy by log2 of the number of productive unique TCRs and subtracting the result from 1. Whether scalp clones were CD4 or CD8 was inferred by matching scalp TCRbeta sequences against CD4 and CD8 repertoires sorted from blood. The table was pulled from immuneACCESS by TCRdb, which kept in-frame rearrangements only. Such tables lose some clones; where checked, under half of the loss comes from unresolved V genes, and the rest has no known cause. The V and J calls and the clone size are those of that table, but D and trimming were determined from the DNA. This sample is represented by 190,000 or so clones; roughly 50% of them were singletons. Jointly, the top ten make up around 12% of the sample.

The sample is drawn from a study of CD8+ T cells in alopecia areata (dated by TCRdb to 2016 to 2019). Concerning the study at large: The treated patients, all with moderate-to-severe alopecia areata, were enrolled in an open-label pilot trial of oral tofacitinib given at 5 to 10 mg twice daily. Tofacitinib was administered for 6 to 18 months, and 6 months of follow-up off drug were then conducted to assess delayed response and recurrence. In treated patients, disease severity was measured using the SALT score, which gives the percentage of scalp surface area affected. In both human patients and the C3H/HeJ mouse model, the study applied high-throughput TCRbeta sequencing to look at T cell clonal expansion in alopecia areata. Human TCRbeta sequencing covered scalp tissue and sorted CD4+ and CD8+ peripheral blood T cells from patchy and totalis/universalis alopecia areata patients and healthy controls. Tofacitinib-treated patients had biopsies at baseline and at 4 and 24 weeks of treatment, with a later scalp biopsy in several patients. Scalp clonality was compared across normal scalp (n=4), patchy alopecia areata scalp (n=8), and alopecia totalis/universalis scalp (n=8). The RNA source kit depended on sample type: the PAXgene miRNA kit for fixed scalp, the miRNeasy kit for PBMCs, and the RNeasy kit for mouse skin. Amplification of TCRbeta CDR3 regions was done by immunoSEQ multiplex PCR using 35 Vbeta forward primers and 13 Jbeta reverse primers.

The paper's findings and limits, for the study overall: TCR sequences shared between patients were less clear than in mice, possibly partly because of HLA diversity in the patient population. The treated cohort was small, with a single nonresponder, so links between baseline CD8+ expansion and response need larger studies. During tofacitinib treatment, many expanded lesional clones stuck around in both scalp and blood, and this persistence may partly explain why relapse happens after treatment is stopped. Scalp TCR repertoire analysis is complicated because resident alphabeta T cells in normal human skin are also sequenced, whereas mouse skin is dominated by gammadelta T cells. Tofacitinib significantly decreased scalp clonality and the number of expanded CD8+ clones among the top 100 scalp clones. Compared with normal scalp, lesional scalp, particularly in alopecia totalis/universalis, had higher clonality and more expanded CD8+ clones, which suggests antigenic drive.

The sequence is built from TRBV7-2 and TRBJ1-2, with no confidently assigned D gene. The input for sequencing was CD8+ T cells sorted from blood, taken at week 24, from a patient treated with tofacitinib. The receptor was derived from a human donor with alopecia areata. The base sequence is TGTGCCAGCGTGGCGTATGATACCTATGGCTACACCTTC. Protein translation: CASVAYDTYGYTF.